Presented here are 27 T cell receptor beta chains from one specimen sequenced in a study of blood T cell repertoires in COVID-19. Using immunoSEQ multiplex PCR, the repertoire was profiled, and TCRdb retains in-frame clones only, with some absent. The table records around 350,000 clones, more than 75% of them present only once. Sequencing was performed on peripheral blood. These receptors all come from a human donor in a cohort sampled during active COVID-19.

The CDR3 reads CASSGDREEAKLFF. As DNA, the CDR3 is TGTGCCAGCAGTGGGGACAGGGAGGAGGCAAAACTGTTTTTT. The J gene is TRBJ1-4, the V gene TRBV2; 9 bases fit TRBD1. The V gene end was trimmed by 4 bases and the J gene end by 10 bases; junction bases not matched to a gene: 7. This CDR3 contains 14 residues. Germline-derived CDR1 and CDR2 are SNHLY and FYNNEI. Supplemented by reference TRBV2 and TRBJ1-4, the full variable domain reads EPEVTQTPSHQVTQMGQEVILRCVPISNHLYFYWYRQILGQKVEFLVSFYNNEISEKSEIFDDQFSVERPDGSNFTLKIRSTKLEDSAMYFCASSGDREEAKLFFGSGTQLSVL.

This clone has just a few counts. The rearrangement links TRBV25-1 to TRBJ2-1, with TRBD2 matching over 10 bases. The germline V gene encodes CDR1 MGHDK and CDR2 SYGVNS. The ends lost 4 bases at V and 2 bases at J; junction bases unmatched: 2. The CDR3 loop spans 15 amino acids. The CDR3 sequence is CASSGGLAAYNEQFF. For the CDR3, the DNA is TGTGCCAGCAGTGGTGGACTAGCGGCCTACAATGAGCAGTTCTTC.

The J gene is TRBJ1-1, the V gene TRBV5-1, with D perhaps matching TRBD1 (5 bases). The CDR3 runs to 14 residues. Germline V lookup: CDR1 SGHRS, CDR2 YFSETQ. The germline V and J ends were trimmed by 0 bases and 8 bases, with 14 bases remaining between them. In nucleotides, the CDR3 is TGCGCCAGCAGCTTGGCGGGGGGAGAGACCGAAGCTTTCTTT. This translates into CASSLAGGETEAFF.

V gene TRBV7-2 combines with J gene TRBJ2-1; maybe TRBD2 (5 bases). The CDR3 totals 15 residues. The germline V gene has CDR1 SGHTA and CDR2 FQGNSA. The V and J ends lost 5 bases and 5 bases respectively, with 16 bases between them. The DNA of the CDR3 is TGTGCCAGCAGCCAAACCCCCACGGGGAACAATGAGCAGTTCTTC. Residues: CASSQTPTGNNEQFF.

As to this clone: At one end, the junction sequence differs from germline, possibly due to a read error. The chain is built from TRBV2 and TRBJ1-5; no definite D call. The CDR3 totals 14 residues. Per germline, CDR1 SNHLY and CDR2 FYNNEI. The CDR3 loop is CASSEANSDQPQHF. DNA of the CDR3: TGTGCCAGCAGTGAGGCTAATAGCGATCAGCCCCAGCATTTT.

The chain has TRBV24-1 and TRBJ2-1; 11 positions match TRBD2. With 3 bases clipped from V and 7 bases from J, the junction kept 10 bases outside the gene matches. This CDR3 has 17 amino acids. Germline CDR1 is KGHDR and CDR2 is SFDVKD. CDR3 bases: TGTGCCACCAGTGATCGTAATAGCGGGAGGGGCAGAAATGAGCAGTTCTTC. Translated: CATSDRNSGRGRNEQFF.

This clone showed up just a few times. This sequence joins TRBV11-2 and TRBJ1-5, with D possibly TRBD1 on 6 matching bases. Trimming left V 5 bases short and J 9 bases short, with 17 bases between. Germline values: CDR1 SGHAT, CDR2 FQNNGV. The CDR3 sequence is 14 residues long. The CDR3 nucleotides read TGTGCCAGCAGCCCTAACAGGGTCCCGGGGCCCCAGCATTTT. Translation: CASSPNRVPGPQHF.

The chain links TRBV7-3 to TRBJ2-1, with TRBD2 identical over 9 bases. J was trimmed by 8 bases and V by 3 bases; bases with no gene match: 2. Germline values: CDR1 SGHTA, CDR2 FQGTGA. The CDR3 runs 13 residues. In DNA form, the CDR3 reads TGTGCCAGCAGCTTCATAGCGGGAGATGAGCAGTTCTTC. Protein sequence: CASSFIAGDEQFF.

This chain joins TRBV10-2 and TRBJ2-7; D is uncertain. The CDR3 is made up of 12 amino acids. Trimming took 4 bases from V and 12 from J, leaving 16 bases between them. Germline loops: CDR1 WSHSY, CDR2 SAAADI. The CDR3 reads CASSGIIGPWYF. The CDR3 bases are TGCGCCAGCAGTGGCATCATTGGGCCGTGGTACTTC.

J is TRBJ1-1 and V is TRBV3-1 (or the pseudogene TRBV3-2); D gene uncertain. This CDR3 has 17 residues. Germline lookup yields CDR1 LGHDT and CDR2 YNNKEL (reference sequence). Trimming cost V 4 bases and J 1 base, with 19 bases left between them. CDR3 residues: CASSPPAGSDRNTEAFF. The CDR3 region has the DNA TGTGCCAGCAGCCCACCAGCGGGCAGTGATCGGAACACTGAAGCTTTCTTT.

The CDR3 DNA reads as TGCAGCACCGGACAGTACTATGGCTACACCTTC. Translated: CSTGQYYGYTF. The V and J genes are TRBV29-1 and TRBJ1-2, with D tentatively TRBD1 (6 bases). Between the trimmed V and J ends, which lost 8 bases and 3 bases, there was a span of 10 bases. From germline, CDR1 is SQVTM and CDR2 ANQGSEA. The length of the CDR3 is 11 residues.

The chain recombines TRBV19 with TRBJ1-5, with TRBD1 identical over 12 bases. The V gene's germline CDR1 is LNHDA and CDR2 SQIVND (reference sequence). V lost 6 bases, J lost 7 bases, and 7 bases stayed unmatched. This CDR3 contains 15 residues. In nucleotides, the CDR3 is TGTGCCAGTAGCCCCGGGACAGGGGGCTACCAGCCCCAGCATTTT. As protein: CASSPGTGGYQPQHF.

DNA of the CDR3: TGTGCCAGCAGTTTAGGGAGGTCCTACGAGCAGTACTTC. This sequence encodes CASSLGRSYEQYF. This chain links TRBV27 with TRBJ2-7; TRBD2 is a possible D gene (6 bases). The V gene lost 2 bases and the J gene lost 1 base, with 6 bases spanning the gap. Per the germline V gene, CDR1 is MNHEY and CDR2 is SMNVEV (reference sequence). This CDR3 has 13 residues.

V and J are TRBV9 and TRBJ2-2, with unresolved D. The germline V gene encodes CDR1 SGDLS and CDR2 YYNGEE. The CDR3 runs to 14 residues. Trimming removed 4 bases from V and 2 bases from J, with 9 bases in between. The CDR3 nucleotides read TGTGCCAGCAGCTCCCCACACAACACCGGGGAGCTGTTTTTT. Amino acids: CASSSPHNTGELFF. The full variable domain, completed using reference TRBV9 and TRBJ2-2, is DSGVTQTPKHLITATGQRVTLRCSPRSGDLSVYWYQQSLDQGLQFLIQYYNGEERAKGNILERFSAQQFPDLHSELNLSSLELGDSALYFCASSSPHNTGELFFGEGSRLTVL.

The genes are TRBV5-6 and TRBJ1-6, with 8 bases identical to TRBD1. CDR1 and CDR2 (germline): SGHDT, YYEEEE. V lost 5 bases to trimming and J lost 10 bases; unmatched junction nucleotides: 8. The CDR3 contains 14 residues. The CDR3 region has the DNA TGTGCCAGCAGTCTGACAGGGGCCGGCTCACCCCTCCACTTT. Its protein product is CASSLTGAGSPLHF. Using reference TRBV5-6 and TRBJ1-6 for the parts outside the CDR3, the full variable domain is DAGVTQSPTHLIKTRGQQVTLRCSPKSGHDTVSWYQQALGQGPQFIFQYYEEEERQRGNFPDRFSGHQFPNYSSELNVNALLLGDSALYLCASSLTGAGSPLHFGNGTRLTVT.

V and J are TRBV9 and TRBJ2-7; no clear D gene. Germline CDR1 is SGDLS and CDR2 is YYNGEE. The V end lost 0 bases, the J end lost 7 bases, and 11 bases lay between the germline ends. The CDR3 has 13 residues. The CDR3 loop is CASSVDSLGEQYF. The CDR3 DNA reads TGTGCCAGCAGCGTAGACAGTTTAGGTGAGCAGTACTTC.

The chain uses TRBV6-5 and TRBJ2-7, with 9 bases identical to TRBD2. The CDR3 spans 15 residues. The V and J ends lost 6 bases and 3 bases, in that order; junction bases with no gene match: 9. CDR1 MNHEY and CDR2 SVGAGI come from the germline V gene. DNA for the CDR3: TGTGCCAGCAGCCACCTTGAGCGGGGGGTCTACGAGCAGTACTTC. Amino acid sequence: CASSHLERGVYEQYF.

CDR3 sequence: CASSGNLAGGLNEQFF. The CDR3 nucleotides read TGTGCCAGCAGTGGGAACCTAGCGGGGGGGCTCAATGAGCAGTTCTTC. The rearrangement links TRBV2 to TRBJ2-1; TRBD2 agrees at 12 bases. The CDR3 has 16 residues. The trim removed 4 bases at V and 6 bases at J, leaving 7 bases unmatched. The V gene's germline CDR1 is SNHLY and CDR2 FYNNEI.

The V call is TRBV11-2, the J call TRBJ2-1; 8 bases fit TRBD2. This CDR3 region has 15 residues. The V gene's germline CDR1 is SGHAT and CDR2 FQNNGV. The trim removed 5 bases at V and 0 bases at J, leaving 3 bases unmatched. In DNA, the CDR3 is TGTGCCAGCAGCCCGAGCGGGAGCTCCTACAATGAGCAGTTCTTC. As protein: CASSPSGSSYNEQFF. The complete variable domain, with remaining parts taken from reference TRBV11-2 and TRBJ2-1, reads EAGVAQSPRYKIIEKRQSVAFWCNPISGHATLYWYQQILGQGPKLLIQFQNNGVVDDSQLPKDRFSAERLKGVDSTLKIQPAKLEDSAVYLCASSPSGSSYNEQFFGPGTRLTVL.

J is TRBJ2-5 and V is TRBV5-4, with D perhaps matching TRBD1 (6 bases). Trimming stripped 4 bases from V and 1 base from J, with 11 bases between. The length of the CDR3 is 14 residues. Germline V gene data show CDR1 as SGHNT and CDR2 as YYREEE (reference sequence). CDR3 sequence reads: CASSPRDTQETQYF. The DNA of the CDR3 is TGTGCCAGCAGCCCTCGGGACACCCAAGAGACCCAGTACTTC.

The chain carries TRBV28 and TRBJ1-4; 7 bases fit TRBD1. Germline-derived CDR1 and CDR2 are MDHEN and SYDVKM. The CDR3 covers 15 residues. With 2 bases clipped from V and 5 bases from J, the junction kept 5 bases outside the gene matches. Here the CDR3 reads CASSLGGQPNEKLFF. The CDR3 nucleotides are TGTGCCAGCAGTTTAGGGGGACAGCCCAATGAAAAACTGTTTTTT. Filled out from reference TRBV28 and TRBJ1-4, the complete variable domain reads DVKVTQSSRYLVKRTGEKVFLECVQDMDHENMFWYRQDPGLGLRLIYFSYDVKMKEKGDIPEGYSVSREKKERFSLILESASTNQTSMYLCASSLGGQPNEKLFFGSGTQLSVL.

This chain connects TRBV5-1 to TRBJ2-1; TRBD1 agrees at 9 bases. The CDR3 contains 19 residues. Germline V gives CDR1 SGHRS, CDR2 YFSETQ. J gave up 6 bases and V 3 bases, and 19 bases lay outside the gene matches. CDR3 bases: TGCGCCAGCAGCTCCCGTACCATACTCCGGGACAGGGCAAGCAATGAGCAGTTCTTC. Translated, it gives CASSSRTILRDRASNEQFF.

The rearrangement uses TRBV28 and TRBJ1-1; D gene ambiguous. The germline V and J ends were trimmed by 5 bases and 0 bases, with 10 bases remaining between them. The CDR3 spans 14 residues. Germline loops: CDR1 MDHEN, CDR2 SYDVKM. The CDR3 coding sequence is TGTGCCAGCAGTACCTTGAGAATGAACACTGAAGCTTTCTTT. Translation: CASSTLRMNTEAFF.

The chain recombines TRBV9 with TRBJ2-1, with TRBD2 matching over 9 bases. CDR1 and CDR2 (germline): SGDLS, YYNGEE. V shed 0 bases, J shed 6 bases, and the junction held 4 bases outside the gene matches. This CDR3 comprises 15 residues. CDR3 bases: TGTGCCAGCAGCGTAGAGGGGACTAGCTTCAATGAGCAGTTCTTC. This encodes CASSVEGTSFNEQFF.

The rearrangement links TRBV4-1 to TRBJ2-7, with 12 bases matching TRBD2. Germline loops: CDR1 MGHRA, CDR2 YSYEKL. The CDR3 is 18 residues long. With V trimmed by 0 bases and J by 7 bases, 13 bases remained unmatched. The CDR3 protein is CASSQEGPQTSGSGEQYF. The CDR3 region has the DNA TGCGCCAGCAGCCAAGAGGGCCCCCAGACTAGCGGGAGTGGGGAGCAGTACTTC.

The gene calls are TRBV6-5 and TRBJ2-7; possible D gene TRBD1, 5 bases. Trimming took 6 bases from V and 4 from J, leaving 13 bases between them. This CDR3 is built from 13 residues. The germline V gene has CDR1 MNHEY and CDR2 SVGAGI. The CDR3 region is CASRYTGGYEQYF. CDR3 in DNA: TGTGCCAGCAGGTACACAGGTGGGTACGAGCAGTACTTC.

The rearrangement joins TRBV7-2 to TRBJ2-3, with D perhaps matching TRBD2 (5 bases). The CDR3 runs to 15 residues. Germline CDR1 SGHTA, CDR2 FQGNSA. V was trimmed by 1 base and J by 0 bases, leaving 8 bases between them. The CDR3 coding sequence is TGTGCCAGCAGCTTAGGGCGACTAAGCACAGATACGCAGTATTTT. It encodes CASSLGRLSTDTQYF.